This TCR beta chain was identified in a study of T cells in Graves' hyperthyroidism and ophthalmopathy (dated by TCRdb to between 2019 and 2020). For context, the study as a whole: Peripheral blood samples were taken at initial diagnosis, before any treatment was given. To identify TCR V-J signatures that set the groups apart, the researchers used a discovery cohort of about a hundred patients, made up of 40 to 45 with Graves' ophthalmopathy and 57 with stable Graves' hyperthyroidism. An independent validation cohort of 18 to 20 hyperthyroidism patients and 17 patients who later progressed to ophthalmopathy tested prospective prediction of ophthalmopathy. For training and testing, the 100 or so patients in the discovery cohort were randomly divided in a 7:3 ratio. In addition, the study compared T-cell repertoires in thyroid tissue and in blood from over 5 Graves' hyperthyroidism patients. After blood sampling, hyperthyroidism patients were treated with methimazole at a starting dose of 30 mg daily, and ophthalmopathy patients were treated with high-dose intravenous methylprednisolone. The paper reports TCR Vbeta CDR3 sequencing of over 130 peripheral blood samples: under 45 ophthalmopathy, fewer than 85 hyperthyroidism and roughly 17 progressor patients. Results and caveats for the whole study, not just this receptor: In validation, progression to ophthalmopathy was predicted by the model with 70.59% sensitivity and about 72% specificity, a median of roughly six months before onset. In cross-validation, a model built on a 13 V-J signature told ophthalmopathy apart from stable hyperthyroidism with 85% to 90% sensitivity and 81% to 82% specificity, and in testing the same model reached 80%/75%. Most expanded thyroid clonotypes (frequency above 0.001) were also detected in blood, a finding suggesting that blood repertoires may reflect thyroid immune responses. No statistical method was used to fix the sample size in advance, and group allocation was not hidden from the investigators.

The TCR beta CDR3 regions were amplified from the RNA transcripts. A first-round RT-PCR of the TCR CDR3 used the HTBI primer set with the Qiagen OneStep RT-PCR kit. Libraries were constructed in a second round of multiplex PCR, after which size selection and purification were performed. Sequencing of the libraries was done on an Illumina HiSeq2000 using paired-end 100 bp reads. For the original study's pipeline: SOAPnuke was used to process the raw data, removing reads that contained adapters or uncalled bases, had a mean Phred below 15, or lacked an exact match to the constant primer or identifier. High-quality paired reads were merged with COPE v1.2.5, and unique nucleotide sequences were defined as clonotypes. Clonotypes were aligned to IMGT TRBV, TRBD and TRBJ reference segments using MiTCR v1.1. The analysis included only V-J combinations with a frequency above 0.0001, which together covered about 99% of the repertoires. A TCS score was defined as the ratio between F50 (clonal expansion) and ExV (chaos), using BLOSUM62-based TCRdist between CDR3 peptides within each V-J. Welch's t-statistics and random forest reduced roughly 540 V-J features to roughly 13, which were used in a naive Bayes classifier (R e1071). Clones were called with MiXCR by TCRdb after fastp trimmed the public reads at Q25, and only in-frame beta chains were retained. Rows with one shared CDR3 protein collapse into an entry with the most common genes and DNA. These V and J calls originate from TCRdb's pipeline instead of the authors' own analysis. For this sample the table gives 300,000 to 450,000 distinct CDR3 sequences, of which roughly 20% were detected only once. Roughly a sixth of the sample is held by the ten biggest clonotypes.

Moderately to severely active disease, a Clinical Activity Score of at least 3, a NOSPECS grade of at least 4, and a duration under 3 months were present in ophthalmopathy patients. Any patient with an uncontrolled infection, another autoimmune disease, pregnancy or lactation was excluded. Clinical symptoms, serum thyroxine and TRAb, thyroid ultrasound, and orbital computed tomography formed the basis for the diagnoses. PBMCs were separated from around 9.1 ml of fresh peripheral blood using Ficoll-Paque density gradient centrifugation. Total RNA was extracted using Trizol reagent, and RNA quality was assessed on an Agilent 2100 Bioanalyzer. Comment on this clonotype: What antigen it recognizes has not been identified. No much larger clonotype is one base removed from it; base qualities were not supplied.

From the germline V gene, CDR1 is MDHEN and CDR2 is SYDVKM. The cysteine opens and the phenylalanine closes a CDR3 of 15 amino acids. CDR3 DNA is the only sequence kept; it has 45 bases, read in frame from the first base. Trimmed from V: 5 bases; trimmed from J: 3 bases; junction bases lacking a gene match: 7. This receptor chain uses TRBV28 and TRBJ2-7; 10 bases in the middle match TRBD2. The receptor comes from a woman in her forties with Graves' ophthalmopathy. Sequenced sample: blood. The DNA is TGTGCCAGCAGTCCCCTAGCGGGAGAACGCTACGAGCAGTACTTC. It translates as CASSPLAGERYEQYF.